Below are 31 T cell receptor beta chains sequenced from a single sample in a study of cytomegalovirus exposure and HLA in healthy donors. Some clones are missing from TCRdb's copy, which holds only in-frame ones; the method was immunoSEQ multiplex PCR. This table holds 100,000 to 150,000 clones, roughly 90% found once. The specimen sequenced was PBMCs. The receptors shown here come from a woman between 18 and 29 years old in good health and CMV-seronegative.

The chain uses TRBV7-2 and TRBJ2-2; tentative D call: TRBD2 (7 bases). This CDR3 has 15 amino acids. Germline loops: CDR1 SGHTA, CDR2 FQGNSA. With 8 bases removed from V and 2 bases from J, the gap between germline ends came to 15 bases. The CDR3 loop is CASRRGGVNTGELFF. For the CDR3, the DNA is TGTGCCAGCCGTAGGGGGGGAGTTAACACCGGGGAGCTGTTTTTT.

The chain joins TRBV6-5 to TRBJ2-2; a possible D gene is TRBD1 (5 bases). There are 15 residues in the CDR3. In germline, CDR1 is MNHEY, CDR2 SVGAGI. Between the trimmed V and J ends, which lost 4 bases and 3 bases, there was a span of 12 bases. The DNA for the CDR3 is TGTGCCAGCAGTTCAACAGACAGATACACCGGGGAGCTGTTTTTT. Its translation is CASSSTDRYTGELFF.

The chain recombines TRBV5-4 with TRBJ1-2; TRBD1 agrees at 7 bases. This CDR3 contains 16 residues. Germline loops: CDR1 SGHNT, CDR2 YYREEE (reference sequence). The trim removed 0 bases at V and 7 bases at J, leaving 12 bases unmatched. The CDR3 here is CASSLGQGGLSGGYTF. The CDR3 DNA sequence: TGTGCCAGCAGCTTGGGGCAGGGGGGCTTATCTGGTGGCTACACCTTC.

J is TRBJ2-3 and V is TRBV9; 10 bases are a match to TRBD2. Unmatched junction bases numbered 4, after V lost 1 base and J lost 2 bases. Germline-derived CDR1 and CDR2 are SGDLS and YYNGEE. This CDR3 has 16 residues. The CDR3: CASSVRTSGITDTQYF. CDR3 coding DNA: TGTGCCAGCAGCGTAAGAACTAGCGGGATCACAGATACGCAGTATTTT.

The genes are TRBV7-9 and TRBJ2-5; TRBD2 aligns across 7 bases. This CDR3 contains 13 residues. Germline V CDR1 and CDR2: SEHNR, FQNEAQ (reference sequence). Losses at the gene ends were 4 bases for V and 5 bases for J; bases not matched to a gene: 4. The CDR3 DNA is TGTGCCAGCAGCTCCGGGACTATTGAGACCCAGTACTTC. Translated, it gives CASSSGTIETQYF.

The rearrangement joins TRBV7-9 to TRBJ2-7; tentative D call: TRBD2 (5 bases). Trimming pared 2 bases from V and 5 bases from J, leaving 7 bases between. Germline V gene sequence: CDR1 SEHNR, CDR2 FQNEAQ (reference sequence). The CDR3 consists of 12 residues. The CDR3 loop is CASSLRGNEQYF. DNA of the CDR3: TGTGCCAGCAGCTTACGAGGGAACGAGCAGTACTTC. The entire variable domain, with the rest obtained from reference TRBV7-9 and TRBJ2-7, is as follows: DTGVSQNPRHKITKRGQNVTFRCDPISEHNRLYWYRQTLGQGPEFLTYFQNEAQLEKSRLLSDRFSAERPKGSFSTLEIQRTEQGDSAMYLCASSLRGNEQYFGPGTRLTVT.

This clone was detected once. The J gene is TRBJ2-1, the V gene TRBV2; a possible D gene is TRBD2 (6 bases). The V and J ends lost 8 bases and 5 bases respectively, with 22 bases between them. Germline lookup yields CDR1 SNHLY and CDR2 FYNNEI. The CDR3 runs 16 residues. The CDR3 nucleotides read TGTGCCAGCCTTCTGGTCGGACTACCCACCGACAATGAGCAGTTCTTC. Protein sequence: CASLLVGLPTDNEQFF.

This chain uses TRBV1 with TRBJ2-5; the table's D call, TRBD2, has no DNA check behind it. TRBV1 is designated a pseudogene. The CDR3 extends over 15 amino acids. The CDR3 sequence is CTSSEEREEQETQYF. The CDR3 coding sequence is TGCACCAGCAGTGAGGAACGGGAGGAACAAGAGACCCAGTACTTC.

The chain links TRBV5-1 to TRBJ2-6, with 12 positions matching TRBD2. The CDR3 has 20 residues. J gave up 0 bases and V 1 base, and 8 bases lay outside the gene matches. Germline V gives CDR1 SGHRS, CDR2 YFSETQ. CDR3 residues: CASSLTTSGSFYSGANVLTF. DNA for the CDR3: TGCGCCAGCAGCTTGACGACTAGCGGGAGCTTTTACTCTGGGGCCAACGTCCTGACTTTC.

In its sample, this clone was seen a few times. This chain connects TRBV11-3 to TRBJ2-7; perhaps TRBD2 as D (6 bases). The CDR3 is made up of 14 amino acids. Germline V gives CDR1 SGHNT, CDR2 YENEEA. V dropped 0 bases and J dropped 7 bases, with 13 bases sitting between them. The DNA for the CDR3 is TGTGCCAGCAGCTTAGAGGGCCCCGCGGGGGAGCAGTACTTC. Amino acids: CASSLEGPAGEQYF.

The chain has TRBV2 and TRBJ2-7; 7 nucleotides match TRBD2. CDR1 and CDR2 from the germline V gene are SNHLY and FYNNEI. The V gene end was trimmed by 6 bases and the J gene end by 2 bases; junction bases not matched to a gene: 10. The CDR3 covers 15 residues. The CDR3 loop reads CASRSTWEGTYEQYF. The CDR3 DNA is TGTGCCAGCAGGAGTACTTGGGAGGGCACCTACGAGCAGTACTTC.

This sequence joins TRBV7-2 and TRBJ2-3, with D tentatively TRBD2 (6 bases). V gave up 4 bases and J gave up 0 bases, with 11 bases separating them. CDR1 and CDR2 from the germline V gene are SGHTA and FQGNSA. This CDR3 has 15 amino acids. The CDR3 DNA reads as TGTGCCAGCAGCTCGGACTACCTTAGCACAGATACGCAGTATTTT. It yields the protein CASSSDYLSTDTQYF. The whole variable domain, filled in from reference TRBV7-2 and TRBJ2-3, reads GAGVSQSPSNKVTEKGKDVELRCDPISGHTALYWYRQSLGQGLEFLIYFQGNSAPDKSGLPSDRFSAERTGGSVSTLTIQRTQQEDSAVYLCASSSDYLSTDTQYFGPGTRLTVL.

The rearrangement links TRBV2 to TRBJ2-7, with 7 nucleotides matching TRBD2. Germline lookup yields CDR1 SNHLY and CDR2 FYNNEI. This CDR3 is 15 amino acids long. The V and J ends lost 6 bases and 0 bases, in that order; junction bases with no gene match: 8. The CDR3 DNA is TGTGCCAGCAGGGGACCTAGCGGTGACTCCTACGAGCAGTACTTC. This sequence encodes CASRGPSGDSYEQYF.

A single count supports this clone. CDR3 amino acids: CASSLGLRSGANVLTF. In DNA form, the CDR3 reads TGTGCCAGCAGCTTGGGACTCCGCTCTGGGGCCAACGTCCTGACTTTC. The chain employs TRBV9 and TRBJ2-6; D is possibly TRBD2 (6 bases). CDR3 length: 16 residues. Germline-derived CDR1 and CDR2 are SGDLS and YYNGEE. V shed 4 bases and J shed 0 bases, with 11 bases lying between them.

The chain combines TRBV7-8 with TRBJ1-1; D unresolved. CDR3 length: 13 amino acids. Germline CDR1 SGHVS, CDR2 FQNEAQ. With 6 bases removed from V and 6 bases from J, the gap between germline ends came to 14 bases. CDR3: CASRIVEGSEAFF. In DNA form, the CDR3 reads TGTGCCAGCAGGATCGTAGAGGGCTCTGAAGCTTTCTTT. Full variable domain (rest looked up from reference TRBV7-8 and TRBJ1-1): GAGVSQSPRYKVAKRGQDVALRCDPISGHVSLFWYQQALGQGPEFLTYFQNEAQLDKSGLPSDRFFAERPEGSVSTLKIQRTQQEDSAVYLCASRIVEGSEAFFGQGTRLTVV.

This chain connects TRBV2 to TRBJ1-5; perhaps TRBD1 as D (6 bases). This CDR3 contains 12 residues. Germline loops: CDR1 SNHLY, CDR2 FYNNEI. Trimming removed 7 bases from V and 6 bases from J, with 10 bases in between. The CDR3 reads CASTEGGQPQHF. The CDR3 nucleotides read TGTGCCAGCACTGAGGGGGGTCAGCCCCAGCATTTT.

The rearrangement joins TRBV28 to TRBJ2-2; 7 positions match TRBD2. CDR1 and CDR2 from the germline V gene are MDHEN and SYDVKM. This CDR3 region has 15 residues. Trimming at V came to 3 bases and at J to 5 bases, leaving 6 bases not matched to a gene. The CDR3 DNA reads as TGTGCCAGCAGTTTCGTGGGAGGGCCGACCGGGGAGCTGTTTTTT. Encoded protein: CASSFVGGPTGELFF. The complete variable domain, with remaining parts taken from reference TRBV28 and TRBJ2-2, reads DVKVTQSSRYLVKRTGEKVFLECVQDMDHENMFWYRQDPGLGLRLIYFSYDVKMKEKGDIPEGYSVSREKKERFSLILESASTNQTSMYLCASSFVGGPTGELFFGEGSRLTVL.

This clone was observed a handful of times. For the CDR3, the DNA is TGTGCCAGCAGCTCCGGACAGGGGGCCTCCTACGAGCAGTACTTC. It translates to CASSSGQGASYEQYF. The chain combines TRBV5-4 with TRBJ2-7; 11 bases are a match to TRBD1. The CDR3 loop spans 15 amino acids. Germline V gene data show CDR1 as SGHNT and CDR2 as YYREEE (reference sequence). The ends lost 3 bases at V and 0 bases at J; junction bases unmatched: 2.

The chain uses TRBV5-4 and TRBJ2-2; 8 nucleotides match TRBD1. The CDR3 totals 16 residues. CDR1 is SGHNT, CDR2 YYREEE, per germline (reference sequence). With V trimmed by 1 base and J by 3 bases, 5 bases remained unmatched. CDR3 DNA sequence: TGTGCCAGCAGCTTGTCGGCAGGGGGCTACACCGGGGAGCTGTTTTTT. It encodes CASSLSAGGYTGELFF.

Of note for this clone: The junction and the germline gene differ at one end; a read error may be behind it. The chain carries TRBV7-7 and TRBJ2-3; 13 nucleotides line up with TRBD2. This CDR3 comprises 15 residues. Germline values: CDR1 SSHAT, CDR2 FNYEAQ (reference sequence). The CDR3 nucleotides are TGTGCTAGCAGCTTAGGACTAGCGGGAGTAGATACGCAGTATTTT. Encoded protein: CASSLGLAGVDTQYF.

In this sample, this clone turned up a few times. Additional DNA sequences in this sample encode the identical CDR3. The chain joins TRBV7-9 to TRBJ1-1, with D possibly matching TRBD1 (5 bases). Germline CDR1 SEHNR, CDR2 FQNEAQ (reference sequence). CDR3 size: 13 residues. V was clipped by 1 base and J by 4 bases, with 7 bases between them. The CDR3 sequence: CASSLGGGTEAFF. The CDR3 bases are TGTGCCAGCAGCTTAGGCGGGGGCACTGAAGCTTTCTTT.

The chain has TRBV28 and TRBJ2-5; D perhaps matches TRBD1 (5 bases). The CDR3 runs to 14 residues. CDR1 is MDHEN and CDR2 is SYDVKM in the germline V gene. Trimming removed 3 bases at V and 0 bases at J, with 8 bases between. Here the CDR3 reads CASSFRTYQETQYF. DNA for the CDR3: TGTGCCAGCAGTTTTCGGACATACCAAGAGACCCAGTACTTC.

In this sample, this clone turned up once. The CDR3 bases are TGCGCCAGCAGCCTACCTATGCATAAAGCAGGCTCCTACAATGAGCAGTTCTTC. Amino acid sequence: CASSLPMHKAGSYNEQFF. The V call is TRBV4-1, the J call TRBJ2-1, with D unresolved. CDR1 is MGHRA and CDR2 is YSYEKL in the germline V gene. V was shortened by 4 bases and J by 0 bases, with 19 bases between the two germline ends. This CDR3 comprises 18 residues.

V and J are TRBV5-4 and TRBJ2-3; maybe TRBD2 (6 bases). The CDR3 covers 17 residues. Germline assignment: CDR1 SGHNT and CDR2 YYREEE (reference sequence). V lost 1 base and J lost 0, with 15 bases in between. The CDR3 here is CASSLISGGTSTDTQYF. The CDR3 DNA sequence: TGTGCCAGCAGCTTGATTTCCGGCGGGACTAGCACAGATACGCAGTATTTT.

The chain links TRBV19 to TRBJ1-1; D unclear. The CDR3 runs 12 residues. The germline V gene encodes CDR1 LNHDA and CDR2 SQIVND (reference sequence). The V end lost 6 bases, the J end lost 3 bases, and 8 bases lay between the germline ends. The chain's CDR3 is CASSGSYTEAFF. CDR3 DNA: TGTGCCAGTAGCGGGAGTTACACTGAAGCTTTCTTT.

The rearrangement joins TRBV19 to TRBJ2-7, with 13 bases identical to TRBD2. Germline values: CDR1 LNHDA, CDR2 SQIVND (reference sequence). Unmatched junction bases numbered 4, after V lost 2 bases and J lost 6 bases. CDR3 length: 15 residues. CDR3 DNA: TGTGCCAGTAGTATAACAGGACTAGCGGGAGCCGAGCAGTACTTC. This sequence encodes CASSITGLAGAEQYF.

V is TRBV30 and J is TRBJ2-7; TRBD2 matches 8 bases. The CDR3 contains 14 residues. J lost 3 bases, V lost 6 bases, and 10 bases had no gene match. Germline V lookup: CDR1 GTSNPN, CDR2 SVGIG (reference sequence). The CDR3 DNA follows: TGTGCCTGCACCGGGACTAGGGGTTACTACGAGCAGTACTTC. Encoded protein: CACTGTRGYYEQYF.

The CDR3: CATGGDYGYTF. CDR3 DNA sequence: TGTGCCACGGGGGGTGACTATGGCTACACCTTC. This chain uses TRBV10-3 with TRBJ1-2, with a tentative D call TRBD1 (5 bases). This CDR3 comprises 11 residues. Between the trimmed V and J ends, which lost 10 bases and 3 bases, there was a span of 9 bases. The V gene's germline CDR1 is ENHRY and CDR2 SYGVKD.

This sequence joins TRBV11-2 and TRBJ2-5, with TRBD1 identical over 9 bases. From germline, CDR1 is SGHAT and CDR2 FQNNGV. Trimming cost V 3 bases and J 5 bases; bases outside gene matches: 4. The CDR3 sequence is 14 residues long. The CDR3 loop is CASSLTGGGETQYF. DNA of the CDR3: TGTGCCAGCAGCTTGACAGGGGGTGGTGAGACCCAGTACTTC.

The chain uses TRBV7-9 and TRBJ2-7; D not resolved. Germline values: CDR1 SEHNR, CDR2 FQNEAQ (reference sequence). Trimming took 1 base from V and 7 from J, leaving 17 bases between them. The CDR3 totals 15 residues. DNA of the CDR3: TGTGCCAGCAGCTTAGACGGAGTTGTCTACGGGGAGCAGTACTTC. Its translation: CASSLDGVVYGEQYF.

CDR3 amino acids: CASSLGRPVLEQFF. The CDR3 nucleotides are TGTGCCAGCAGCTTAGGGAGGCCAGTTCTTGAGCAGTTCTTC. The chain carries TRBV7-2 and TRBJ2-1; tentatively, D is TRBD2 (5 bases). This CDR3 contains 14 residues. Trimming took off 1 base at V and 9 bases at J, with 13 bases between the two ends. Germline V lookup: CDR1 SGHTA, CDR2 FQGNSA.